The following is a TCR beta chain sequence with its context. This clone's antigen is unknown. One base away there is no much larger clone; base qualities are not given. The immunoSEQ Assay was used to sequence TCRbeta CDR3 regions. After extraction, genomic DNA underwent amplification by bias-controlled multiplex PCR, followed by high-throughput sequencing. On the study's bioinformatics: Collapsing and filtering of sequences were performed to quantify the absolute abundance of each unique TCRbeta CDR3 region. T cell fraction was estimated by normalization of TCRbeta template counts to usable DNA, with usable DNA being measured through amplification of reference genes present in all nucleated cells. Repertoire TCRs were annotated as SARS-CoV-2-specific when V gene, CDR3 amino acid sequence and J gene were exactly matched to a known reactive TCR set. The reference SARS-CoV-2 TCR set was obtained from MIRA and was filtered for enrichment in COVID-19-positive ImmuneCODE repertoires, whereby public or cross-reactive TCRs were removed. Drawing on the MIRA antigens, annotated TCRs were analysed further at the level of specific ORF or position within ORF. Depth was the summed frequency of annotated unique rearrangements, while breadth was defined as annotated unique rearrangements over total unique productive rearrangements. Two-sided Wilcoxon rank-sum tests were used to compare TCR breadth between groups. Entries here come from immuneACCESS through TCRdb and include only in-frame sequences with V and J called. Some clones fail to appear in such tables; in the studies checked, an unresolved V gene covers under half of the shortfall, and the cause of the remainder is unknown. The V and J calls and clone size were taken over from that table, and D and trimming were inferred from the DNA. Within this sample are around 320,000 clones, with around four fifths of them counted one time only. Of the sample, 2% to 2.5% falls within the top ten clones.

The data derive from a study of Ad26.COV2.S vaccination and SARS-CoV-2 variants (dated by TCRdb to the early 2020s). About the full investigation: Vaccine-arm donors were drawn from COV1001, a multicentre, randomized, double-blind, placebo-controlled phase I-IIa trial of Ad26.COV2.S in healthy adults. Ad26.COV2.S was administered intramuscularly at 5 x 10^10 or 1 x 10^11 viral particles, either as a single shot or as two shots given 56 days apart. TCRbeta repertoire sequencing served as the tool for gauging how specific and how broad the SARS-CoV-2-reactive T cell receptors were following Ad26.COV2.S vaccination. A total of around 32 samples were included in the TCR-sequenced set, comprising some 20 Ad26.COV2.S vaccine recipients, 5 placebo recipients and 8 SARS-CoV-2 convalescent individuals. Participants in the trial were split at random into five groups of five each, receiving low-dose or high-dose Ad26.COV2.S once or twice, or else placebo on both occasions. Investigators remained blinded to trial group allocation during experiments and outcome assessment. What the work shows at the level of the full study, not this receptor alone: Higher spike-specific TCR breadth was observed in Ad26.COV2.S recipients than in placebo recipients (P = 0.0014). Substantial breadth of spike-specific CD8+ and CD4+ T cell responses was reported after vaccination. The authors noted that the TCR breadth and depth analyses may have underestimated total T cell responses. Vaccine and placebo recipients had comparable non-spike TCR breadth, which fits with the vaccine containing only spike. The study lacked the statistical power to compare responses across vaccine doses or regimens.

From its cysteine to its phenylalanine, the CDR3 spans 13 amino acids. CDR3 DNA only is kept here, 39 bases in frame from base 1. The trim is 4 bases for V and 3 bases for J, with a gap of 9 bases between the germline ends. As encoded in the germline V gene, CDR1 is MNHEY while CDR2 is SVGAGI. The sample's treatment or condition, from its label and the paper: about 20 received Ad26.COV2.S at low or high dose, single or two shots; several received placebo; per-sample allocation not given. Repertoires of vaccine and placebo recipients were sequenced from samples collected on day 63 after the first injection. Between 29 July and 7 August 2020, Cohort 1b enrolled 25 adults aged 18-55 years at one site in Boston, USA. Ad26.COV2.S consisted of a replication-incompetent adenovirus type 26 vector by which a prefusion-stabilized SARS-CoV-2 spike protein from the original Wuhan strain was expressed.

The rearrangement combines TRBV6-5 with TRBJ1-2; the D gene is perhaps TRBD1, from 6 matching bases. Sequenced material: peripheral blood, taken in a trial of Ad26.COV2.S vaccine versus placebo. The receptor was derived from a person aged 18-65 years who received the Ad26.COV2.S COVID-19 vaccine or a placebo. The CDR3 protein sequence reads: CASSLGADYGYTF. In nucleotides, the sequence is TGTGCCAGCAGTTTGGGGGCCGACTATGGCTACACCTTC.